This is a list of T cell receptor beta chains from one sample in a study of T cell changes during pregnancy in multiple sclerosis. Assay used: immunoSEQ multiplex PCR; TCRdb lists only in-frame clones, some missing. The sample lists some 100,000 clones, about nine tenths occurring once. The starting material was peripheral blood, obtained after pregnancy. These receptor sequences come from a female donor with multiple sclerosis, enrolled in a pregnancy study. Both conserved end residues are part of each CDR3. A D gene is named only where the DNA matches it firmly. Clone size is not always given. Where it is, it says once, few, many or a class for expanded clones.

d_call,j_call,v_call,clone_size,cdr3_nt,cdr3_aa
.,TRBJ1-3,TRBV5-4,once,TGTGCCAGCAGCGGCAGGACTGCCTCTGGAAACACCATATATTTT,CASSGRTASGNTIYF
TRBD1,TRBJ1-5,TRBV6-1,.,TGTGCCAGCAAGAGGGGACAGGGTAGTTTGCAGCCCCAGCATTTT,CASKRGQGSLQPQHF
.,TRBJ1-1,TRBV7-9,.,TGTGCCAGCAGCCGACAGCCCACTGAAGCTTTCTTT,CASSRQPTEAFF
TRBD1,TRBJ2-7,TRBV7-9,.,TGTGCCAGCAGCCTAACAGGGGTCACCTACGAGCAGTACTTC,CASSLTGVTYEQYF
.,TRBJ2-5,TRBV5-4,once,TGTGCCAGCAGCTTGGAGGGGGTCCAAGAGACCCAGTACTTC,CASSLEGVQETQYF
TRBD2,TRBJ2-5,TRBV7-2,.,TGTGCCAGCAGCTTAGCTTCTAGCGGGGCGGAGACCCAGTACTTC,CASSLASSGAETQYF
.,TRBJ1-4,TRBV7-9,.,TGTGCCAGCAGCTTAGGGGCGGGGGCGAATGAAAAACTGTTTTTT,CASSLGAGANEKLFF
.,TRBJ1-4,TRBV5-4,.,TGTGCCAGCAGCCTTGAGACAACTAATGAAAAACTGTTTTTT,CASSLETTNEKLFF
.,TRBJ2-7,TRBV27,few,TGTGCCAGCAGTCCGTCGACAGGACCCGTTGTCGACGAGCAGTACTTC,CASSPSTGPVVDEQYF
.,TRBJ2-1,TRBV18,.,TGTGCCAGCTCACCCGACAGAAGCTCCTACAATGAGCAGTTCTTC,CASSPDRSSYNEQFF